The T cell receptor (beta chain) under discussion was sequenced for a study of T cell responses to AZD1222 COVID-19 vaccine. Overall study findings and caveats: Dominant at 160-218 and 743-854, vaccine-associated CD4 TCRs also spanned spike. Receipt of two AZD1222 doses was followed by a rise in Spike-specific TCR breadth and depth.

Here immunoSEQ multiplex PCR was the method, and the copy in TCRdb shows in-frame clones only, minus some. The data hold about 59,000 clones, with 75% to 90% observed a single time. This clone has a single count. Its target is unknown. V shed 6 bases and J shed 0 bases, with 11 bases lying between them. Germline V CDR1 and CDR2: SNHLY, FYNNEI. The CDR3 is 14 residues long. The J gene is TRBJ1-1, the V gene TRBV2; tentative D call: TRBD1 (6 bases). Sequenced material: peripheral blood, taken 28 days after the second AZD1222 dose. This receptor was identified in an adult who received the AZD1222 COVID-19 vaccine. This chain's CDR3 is CASRDRSMNTEAFF. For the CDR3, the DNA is TGTGCCAGCAGAGACAGGAGTATGAACACTGAAGCTTTCTTT.